The following is a TCR beta chain sequence with its context. What it recognizes is unknown. The data derive from a study of T cell responses to AZD1222 COVID-19 vaccine. Whole-study findings and limits: Increased Spike-specific TCR breadth and depth were observed after two AZD1222 doses. Donors were chiefly white British, with a greater number of females, and clonal diversity was perhaps underestimated. Sampled repertoires all dated from after the peak T cell response.

This CDR3 spans 14 amino acids. The repertoire was sequenced with immunoSEQ multiplex PCR; TCRdb's copy has only in-frame clones and lacks some. The sample holds roughly 140,000 clones, approximately 86% seen once. V usage is TRBV7-5 and J usage is TRBJ2-3; the table's D gene call, TRBD2, was not cross checked with the DNA. TRBV7-5 counts as a pseudogene. Sequenced here: peripheral blood, sampled after recovery from COVID-19. This TCR came from an adult who had recovered from COVID-19. DNA for the CDR3: TGTGTCAGAAGCCCCCTAAATAGCACAGATACGCAGTATTTT. Encoded protein: CVRSPLNSTDTQYF.